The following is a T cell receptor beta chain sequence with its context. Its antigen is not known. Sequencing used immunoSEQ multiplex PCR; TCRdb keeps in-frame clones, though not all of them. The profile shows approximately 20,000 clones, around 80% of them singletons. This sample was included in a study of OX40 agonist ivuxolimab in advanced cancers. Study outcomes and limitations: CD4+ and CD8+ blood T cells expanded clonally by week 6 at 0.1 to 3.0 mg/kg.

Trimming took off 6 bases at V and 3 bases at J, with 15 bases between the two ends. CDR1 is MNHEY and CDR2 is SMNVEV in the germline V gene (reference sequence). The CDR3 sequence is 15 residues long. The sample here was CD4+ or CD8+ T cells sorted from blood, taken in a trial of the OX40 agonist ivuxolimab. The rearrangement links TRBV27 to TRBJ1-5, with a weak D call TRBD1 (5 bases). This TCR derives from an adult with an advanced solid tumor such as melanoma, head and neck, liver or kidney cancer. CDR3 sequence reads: CASRGVDGVNQPQHF. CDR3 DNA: TGTGCCAGCAGGGGGGTAGACGGGGTCAATCAGCCCCAGCATTTT.